This TCR beta chain is from a study of radiotherapy plus CTLA-4 blockade in lung cancer. The CDR3 length is 14 residues. Trimming removed 4 bases at V and 5 bases at J, with 15 bases between. Germline V gives CDR1 SGHRS, CDR2 YFSETQ. A remark on this clone: Its specificity is not known.

People whose metastatic non-small-cell lung cancer was chemo-refractory got focal radiation along with CTLA-4 blockade by ipilimumab. Study-wide results and caveats: Tumor-origin TCR clones grew in blood after radiotherapy plus ipilimumab.

Profiling relied on immunoSEQ multiplex PCR, and the TCRdb table lists in-frame clones only, not all of them. The table includes 130,000 or so clones, 75% to 90% detected once. The chain links TRBV5-1 to TRBJ2-5; D uncertain. Source: peripheral blood, taken from a patient treated with radiotherapy plus ipilimumab. The clonotype originates from a human donor with non-small cell lung cancer that progressed on radiotherapy plus ipilimumab. The CDR3 loop is CASSRPDGEETQYF. The CDR3 region has the DNA TGCGCCAGCAGCCGACCCGACGGCGAGGAGACCCAGTACTTC.